The following is a T cell receptor beta chain sequence with its context. Germline assignment: CDR1 SGHVS and CDR2 FNYEAQ. V was pared by 5 bases and J by 4 bases, with 19 bases between. The CDR3 has 16 amino acids. This specimen comes from a study of blood T cells in healthy people across ages. Together with a sample-barcoded 5' primer, a J-beta primer mix was included in a second PCR lasting about 6 to 12 cycles. A single record per CDR3 protein comes from TCRdb applying MiXCR to the 5' RACE reads. The top ten hold 3% to 4% of the sample, which has some 560,000 distinct CDR3 sequences, around a quarter seen once. These data also featured in a second study, about T cells of mothers and their children.

The gene calls are TRBV7-6 and TRBJ2-3; D assignment may be TRBD1 or TRBD2 (5 bases each). Sequencing was carried out using blood. This sequence was found in a boy aged 2 to 9 in good health. In nucleotides, the CDR3 is TGTGCCAGCAGCAATCGCAGGGCCATGGGGGCAGATACGCAGTATTTT. Its translation: CASSNRRAMGADTQYF.